This T cell receptor beta chain was sequenced during a study of graft-versus-host responses after intestinal transplantation. As for the study in general: Tacrolimus and steroids were given for two to three years to all recipients after anti-thymocyte globulin induction.

Germline CDR1 and CDR2: SGHTA and FQGNSA. The CDR3 is 16 residues long. The ends were cut back, 5 bases at V and 0 bases at J, with 14 bases in the middle. The data were produced by immunoSEQ multiplex PCR, yet TCRdb's version contains in-frame clones alone and is incomplete. Of 40,000 or so clones in the sample, roughly 87% were seen once. This sequence was found in a human patient who received an intestinal transplant, so some T cells may come from the graft donor. The specimen comprised PBMCs, sampled less than 1,400 days after transplant. This sequence joins TRBV7-2 and TRBJ1-3; D might be TRBD1 (5 bases). Here the CDR3 reads CASSQRQPSSGNTIYF. CDR3 sequence (DNA): TGTGCCAGCAGCCAGAGACAGCCTTCCTCTGGAAACACCATATATTTT.